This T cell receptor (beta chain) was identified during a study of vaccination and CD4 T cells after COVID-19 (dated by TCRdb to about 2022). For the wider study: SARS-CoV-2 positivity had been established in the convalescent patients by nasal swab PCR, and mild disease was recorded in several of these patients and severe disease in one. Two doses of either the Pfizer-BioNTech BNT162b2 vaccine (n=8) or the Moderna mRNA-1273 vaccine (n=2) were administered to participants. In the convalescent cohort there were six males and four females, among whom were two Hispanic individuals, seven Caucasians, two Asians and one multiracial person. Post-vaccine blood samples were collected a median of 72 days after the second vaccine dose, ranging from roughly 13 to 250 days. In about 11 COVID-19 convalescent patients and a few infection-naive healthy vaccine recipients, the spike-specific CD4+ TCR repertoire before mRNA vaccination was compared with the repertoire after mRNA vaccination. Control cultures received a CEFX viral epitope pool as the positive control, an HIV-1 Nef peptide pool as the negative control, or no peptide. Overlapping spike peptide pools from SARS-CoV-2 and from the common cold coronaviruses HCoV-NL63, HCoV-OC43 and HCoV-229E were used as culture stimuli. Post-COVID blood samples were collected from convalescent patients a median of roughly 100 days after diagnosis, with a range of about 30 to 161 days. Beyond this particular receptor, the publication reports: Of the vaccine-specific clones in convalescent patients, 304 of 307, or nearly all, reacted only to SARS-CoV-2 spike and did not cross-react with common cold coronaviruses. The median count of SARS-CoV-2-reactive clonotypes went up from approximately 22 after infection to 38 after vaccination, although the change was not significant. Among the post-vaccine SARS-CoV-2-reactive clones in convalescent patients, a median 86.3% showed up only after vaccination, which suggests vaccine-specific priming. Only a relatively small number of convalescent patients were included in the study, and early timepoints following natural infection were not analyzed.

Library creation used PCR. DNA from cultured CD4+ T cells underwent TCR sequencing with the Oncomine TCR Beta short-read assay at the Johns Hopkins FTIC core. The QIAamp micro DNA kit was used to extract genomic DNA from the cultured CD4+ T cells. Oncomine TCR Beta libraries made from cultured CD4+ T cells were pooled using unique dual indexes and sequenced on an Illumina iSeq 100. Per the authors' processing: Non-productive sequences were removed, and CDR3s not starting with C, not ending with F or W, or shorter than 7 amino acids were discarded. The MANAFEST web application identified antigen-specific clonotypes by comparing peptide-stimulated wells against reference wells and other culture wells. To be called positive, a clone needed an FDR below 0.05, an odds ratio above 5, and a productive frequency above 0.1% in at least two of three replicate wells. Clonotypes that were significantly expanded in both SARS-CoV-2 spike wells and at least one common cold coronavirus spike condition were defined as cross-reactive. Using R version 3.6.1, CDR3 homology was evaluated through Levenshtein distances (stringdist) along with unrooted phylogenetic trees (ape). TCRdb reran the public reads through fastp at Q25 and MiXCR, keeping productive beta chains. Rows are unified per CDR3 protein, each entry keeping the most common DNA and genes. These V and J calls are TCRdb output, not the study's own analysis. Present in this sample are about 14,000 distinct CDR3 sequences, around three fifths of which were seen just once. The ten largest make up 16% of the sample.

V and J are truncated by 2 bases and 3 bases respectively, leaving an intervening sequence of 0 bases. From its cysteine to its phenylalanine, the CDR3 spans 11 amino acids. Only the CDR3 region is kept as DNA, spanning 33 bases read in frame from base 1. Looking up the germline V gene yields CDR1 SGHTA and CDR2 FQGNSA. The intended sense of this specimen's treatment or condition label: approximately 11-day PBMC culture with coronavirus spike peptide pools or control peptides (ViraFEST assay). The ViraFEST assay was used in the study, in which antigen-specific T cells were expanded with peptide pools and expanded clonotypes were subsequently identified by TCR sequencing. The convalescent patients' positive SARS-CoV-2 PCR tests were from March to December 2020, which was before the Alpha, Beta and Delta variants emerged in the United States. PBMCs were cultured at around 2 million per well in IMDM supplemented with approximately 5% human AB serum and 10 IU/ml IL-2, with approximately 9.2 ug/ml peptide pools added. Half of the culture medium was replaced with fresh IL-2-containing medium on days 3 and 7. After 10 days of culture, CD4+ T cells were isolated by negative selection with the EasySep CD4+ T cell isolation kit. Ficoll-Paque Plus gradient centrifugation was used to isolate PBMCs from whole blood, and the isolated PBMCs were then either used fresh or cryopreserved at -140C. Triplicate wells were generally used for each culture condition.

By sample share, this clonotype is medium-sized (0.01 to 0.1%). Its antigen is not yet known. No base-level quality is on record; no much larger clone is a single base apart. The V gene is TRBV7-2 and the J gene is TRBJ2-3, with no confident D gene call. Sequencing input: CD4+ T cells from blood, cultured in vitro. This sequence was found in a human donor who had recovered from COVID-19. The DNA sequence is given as TGTGCCAGCAGCTTAACAGATACGCAGTATTTT. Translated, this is CASSLTDTQYF.